Below, one T cell receptor (beta chain) is given with its context. This clone's antigen is unknown. It has no much larger one-base neighbor in the sample; base qualities were not kept. The immunoSEQ Assay, a bias-controlled multiplex PCR, was used to amplify TCRbeta CDR3 regions from genomic DNA. The paper's data handling went like this. Within the assay, amplification of reference gene primers was used to estimate how many nucleated cells each sample contained. Sequence reads were collapsed and filtered to measure the absolute abundance of every unique TCRbeta CDR3 rearrangement. Productive Simpson clonality was computed per sample as the square root of Simpson's diversity index over productive rearrangements. TCRdb took this table from immuneACCESS and kept in-frame rearrangements with V and J called. Such tables lack part of the clones; where checked against another copy, unresolved V genes explain under half of the gap, and the rest is unexplained. Clone size and V and J calls were adopted from that table, with D and trimming inferred from the DNA. This sample holds about 420,000 clones; about 90% were observed only once. Clones ranked in the top ten supply 0.7% to 0.85% of the sample.

One collaborating source in Seattle enrolled patients while the patients were actively infected and followed the patients over time throughout the course of disease. Whole blood was collected in K2EDTA tubes by collaborating institutions according to the institutions' own protocols. For TCRbeta analysis, collaborators shipped samples as frozen whole blood, isolated PBMCs, or DNA extracted from either of those sample types. The sample is drawn from a study of blood T cell repertoires in COVID-19 (dated by TCRdb to the early 2020s). Broadly, across the study: Collaborator samples came from the United States, Italy and Spain and covered acute and convalescent phases of COVID-19. HLA class I and class II types, where available, came from metadata supplied by the sample provider rather than from assay-based typing. Samples came from the ongoing ImmuneRACE study (first 160 participants) plus 1,254 subjects from 6 global collaborators. The material from the prospective study consisted of cDNA or gDNA derived from T cells, B-cell-depleted T cells, or PBMCs. Subjects who had been exposed to COVID-19, were actively infected with it, or had recovered from it provided the deeply sampled blood TCRbeta repertoires that made up the dataset. Sample metadata almost always included a de-identified subject ID, COVID-19 status, age in years and sex. The repertoires were released in a freely available public database intended as a resource for research on the immune response to SARS-CoV-2.

CDR1 and CDR2 are drawn from the germline V gene (reference sequence): LNHDA, SQIVND. V loses 10 bases of germline sequence and J loses 3 bases, and the interval between the two ends is 18 bases. The CDR3 holds 15 amino acids from the cysteine to the phenylalanine. Only the CDR3 DNA is retained, 45 bases long and in frame from the first base. The research as a whole found: Clinical and demographic metadata were provided uncurated, with the amount varying by source and participant.

Here the chain combines TRBV19 and TRBJ2-2, with TRBD2 tentatively as D gene (7 bases match). The clonotype originates from a man aged 18-30 years with COVID-19, enrolled during active disease. Sequences were obtained from peripheral blood. The CDR3 amino acid sequence is: CATRGQAEYTGELFF. Here is the DNA: TGTGCCACGCGGGGGCAGGCCGAGTACACCGGGGAGCTGTTTTTT.